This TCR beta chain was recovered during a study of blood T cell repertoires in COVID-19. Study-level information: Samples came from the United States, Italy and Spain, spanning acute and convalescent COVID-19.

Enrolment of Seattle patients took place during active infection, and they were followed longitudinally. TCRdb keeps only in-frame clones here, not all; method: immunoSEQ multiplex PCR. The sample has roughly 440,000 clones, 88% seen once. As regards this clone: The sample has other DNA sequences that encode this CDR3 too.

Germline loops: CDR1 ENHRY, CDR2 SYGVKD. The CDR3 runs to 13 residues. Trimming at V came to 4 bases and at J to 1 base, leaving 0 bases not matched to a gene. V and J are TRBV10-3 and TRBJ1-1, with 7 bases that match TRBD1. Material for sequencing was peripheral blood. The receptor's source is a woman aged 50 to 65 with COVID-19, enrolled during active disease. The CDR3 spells CAISGQGNTEAFF. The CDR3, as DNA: TGTGCCATCAGTGGACAGGGGAACACTGAAGCTTTCTTT.